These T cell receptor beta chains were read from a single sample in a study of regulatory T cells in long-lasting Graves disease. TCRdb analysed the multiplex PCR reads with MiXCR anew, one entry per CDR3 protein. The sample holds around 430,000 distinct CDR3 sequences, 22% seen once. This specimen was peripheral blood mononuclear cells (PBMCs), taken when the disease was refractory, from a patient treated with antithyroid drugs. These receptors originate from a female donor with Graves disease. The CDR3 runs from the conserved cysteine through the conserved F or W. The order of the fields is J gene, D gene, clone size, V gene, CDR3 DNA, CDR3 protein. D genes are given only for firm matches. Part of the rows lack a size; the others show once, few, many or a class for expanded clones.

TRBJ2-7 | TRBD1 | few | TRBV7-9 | TGTGCCAGCAGCTTGCACGGACAGGGGGCTTACGAGCAGTACTTC | CASSLHGQGAYEQYF
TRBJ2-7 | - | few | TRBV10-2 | TGCGCCAGCGCTGTTCTGGACCCTCCGAGCCTAAACTTC | CASAVLDPPSLNF
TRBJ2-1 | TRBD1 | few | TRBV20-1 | TGCAGTGCTTTACCGGGACAGGGTAGCAATGAGCAGTTCTTC | CSALPGQGSNEQFF
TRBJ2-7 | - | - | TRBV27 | TGTGCCAGCAGTTTCCAGGGATCTCCGACCCTCTACGAGCAGTACTTC | CASSFQGSPTLYEQYF
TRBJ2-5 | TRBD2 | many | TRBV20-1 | TGCAGTGCTAGTCTAGCGGCCTTGGGCGGAGAGACCCAGTACTTC | CSASLAALGGETQYF
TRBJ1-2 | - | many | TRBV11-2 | TGTGCCAGCAGCGCCACGGGGGCGGAAGGCTACACCTTC | CASSATGAEGYTF
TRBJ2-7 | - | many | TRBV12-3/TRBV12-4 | TGTGCCAGCAGTGGGGGGACTGTCTCTAAGGAGCAGTACTTC | CASSGGTVSKEQYF
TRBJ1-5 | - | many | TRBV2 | TGTGCCAGCAGTGAAGTGAGGGCTGGCAATCAGCCCCAGCATTTT | CASSEVRAGNQPQHF
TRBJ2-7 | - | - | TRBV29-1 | TGCAGCGTTGTAACGGGAACCTACGAGCAGTACTTC | CSVVTGTYEQYF
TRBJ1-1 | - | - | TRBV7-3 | TGTGCCAGCAGCTTAACGTCAGCGAACACTGAAGCTTTCTTT | CASSLTSANTEAFF
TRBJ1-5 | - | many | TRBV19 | TGTGCCAGTAGTACAGGGGTCCGTCAGCCCCAGCATTTT | CASSTGVRQPQHF
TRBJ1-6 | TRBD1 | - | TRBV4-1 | TGCGCCAGCAGCCGTTTCCCACAGGGGGCGAATAATTCACCCCTCCACTTT | CASSRFPQGANNSPLHF
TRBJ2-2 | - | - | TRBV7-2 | TGTGCCAGCAGCCGCTATACCACCGGGGAGCTGTTTTTT | CASSRYTTGELFF
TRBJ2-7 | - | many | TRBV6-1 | TGTGCCAGCAGTGGGGTAACCTACGAGCAGTACTTC | CASSGVTYEQYF
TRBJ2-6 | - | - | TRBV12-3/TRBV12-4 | TGTGCCAGCACTCGCAGGGAAGCTGGGGCCAACGTCCTGACTTTC | CASTRREAGANVLTF
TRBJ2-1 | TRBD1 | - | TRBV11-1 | TGTGCCAGCAGAAGACAGGGTTTCAATGAGCAGTTCTTC | CASRRQGFNEQFF
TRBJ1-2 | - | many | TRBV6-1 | TGTGCCAGCTCCCGAGAGAACTATGGCTACACCTTC | CASSRENYGYTF
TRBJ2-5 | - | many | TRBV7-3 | TGTGCCAGCAGCCGACAGGAACTGGAGACCCAGTACTTC | CASSRQELETQYF
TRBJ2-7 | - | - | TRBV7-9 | TGTGCCAGCAGCTTAACTGACTCTAGGGAGCAGTACTTC | CASSLTDSREQYF
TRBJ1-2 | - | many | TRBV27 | TGTGCCAGCAGTAGTTTGCGCAACTATGGCTACACCTTC | CASSSLRNYGYTF
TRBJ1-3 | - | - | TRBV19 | TGTGCCAGTAGACCCCCCGGGAACTCTGGAAACACCATATATTTT | CASRPPGNSGNTIYF
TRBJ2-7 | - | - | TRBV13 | TGTGCCAGCAGCTTACCCCAGTCTGATGAGCAGTACTTC | CASSLPQSDEQYF
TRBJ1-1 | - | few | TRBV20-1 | TGCAGTGCCCCACTCCGGGGGACTGAAGCTTTCTTT | CSAPLRGTEAFF